One sample yielded the 14 T cell receptor beta chains listed below, sequenced in a study of blood T cell repertoires in COVID-19. TCRdb keeps only in-frame clones here, not all; method: immunoSEQ multiplex PCR. The sample has under 300,000 clones; 70% to 90% are singletons. Material for sequencing was peripheral blood. Every receptor here comes from a woman aged 40-49 years who had recovered from COVID-19.

The V call is TRBV19, the J call TRBJ2-3; D is uncertain. Germline loops: CDR1 LNHDA, CDR2 SQIVND (reference sequence). The CDR3 is made up of 14 amino acids. The ends were cut back, 3 bases at V and 0 bases at J, with 7 bases in the middle. The CDR3 region has the DNA TGTGCCAGTAGTATGGCCCGCAGCACAGATACGCAGTATTTT. Translating it yields CASSMARSTDTQYF.

J is TRBJ2-2 and V is TRBV7-2; D is ambiguous. Germline V gene data show CDR1 as SGHTA and CDR2 as FQGNSA. The CDR3 consists of 13 residues. Trimming pared 1 base from V and 8 bases from J, leaving 8 bases between. The CDR3 is CASSLDWRGELFF. The CDR3 DNA is TGTGCCAGCAGCTTAGATTGGCGGGGGGAGCTGTTTTTT.

The V call is TRBV27, the J call TRBJ2-7, with a weak D call TRBD1 (7 bases). Trimming left V 3 bases short and J 3 bases short, with 15 bases between. Germline CDR1 is MNHEY and CDR2 is SMNVEV (reference sequence). CDR3 length: 15 residues. CDR3 in amino acids: CASSFGGGPNYEQYF. The CDR3 DNA reads TGTGCCAGCAGTTTCGGAGGGGGCCCCAACTACGAGCAGTACTTC.

The genes are TRBV7-3 and TRBJ2-4; 9 nucleotides line up with TRBD1. In germline, CDR1 is SGHTA, CDR2 FQGTGA. The V segment lost 3 bases and the J segment 8 bases; nucleotides outside the gene matches: 5. The CDR3 is 14 amino acids. The CDR3 spells CASSFTGGGDIQYF. In DNA form, the CDR3 reads TGTGCCAGCAGCTTTACAGGGGGCGGAGACATTCAGTACTTC.

The gene calls are TRBV7-8 and TRBJ1-5; no reliable D call. The V end lost 2 bases, the J end lost 4 bases, and 12 bases lay between the germline ends. The CDR3 is 15 residues long. In germline, CDR1 is SGHVS, CDR2 FQNEAQ. CDR3 DNA: TGTGCCAGCAGCTTAACGGGGAGAAGGAATCAGCCCCAGCATTTT. This gives the protein CASSLTGRRNQPQHF.

The chain couples TRBV25-1 to TRBJ2-3, with TRBD2 matching 11 bases. Looked up from germline, CDR1 is MGHDK and CDR2 is SYGVNS. V dropped 3 bases and J dropped 5; count of bases not matched to a gene: 13. CDR3 length equals 18 residues. CDR3 sequence (DNA): TGTGCCAGCAGTGACAGCGTAGCGGGAGGGCCGAAAGGAGATACGCAGTATTTT. Its translation is CASSDSVAGGPKGDTQYF.

This clone was found once. The chain uses TRBV5-1 and TRBJ2-7; no clear D. In germline, CDR1 is SGHRS, CDR2 YFSETQ. This CDR3 has 13 amino acids. V lost 4 bases and J 3 bases, leaving 11 bases between the germline ends. As DNA, the CDR3 is TGCGCCAGCAGCCGGTGGGCAGTCTACGAGCAGTACTTC. It yields the protein CASSRWAVYEQYF.

V gene TRBV6-6 combines with J gene TRBJ2-2; 7 bases agree with TRBD1. J was trimmed by 0 bases and V by 6 bases; bases with no gene match: 7. The germline gives CDR1 MNHNY, CDR2 SVGAGI (reference sequence). The CDR3 covers 16 residues. CDR3 nucleotide sequence: TGTGCCAGCAGACCGCGGACAGGTGCGAACACCGGGGAGCTGTTTTTT. Its translation is CASRPRTGANTGELFF.

DNA for the CDR3: TGCAGCGTTGGACAGACAGGTCAGCCCCAGCATTTT. It specifies CSVGQTGQPQHF. V usage is TRBV29-1 and J usage is TRBJ1-5, with D possibly being TRBD1 (6 bases). Trimming stripped 4 bases from V and 6 bases from J, with 10 bases between. Germline V gene lookup returns CDR1 SQVTM and CDR2 ANQGSEA. The CDR3 has 12 amino acids.

This clone was seen just once. The CDR3 sequence: CASSDRGHTGELFF. The DNA for the CDR3 is TGTGCCAGCAGTGACAGGGGGCACACCGGGGAGCTGTTTTTT. The J gene is TRBJ2-2, the V gene TRBV6-4; 7 nucleotides line up with TRBD1. This CDR3 region has 14 residues. V lost 2 bases, J lost 3 bases, and 0 bases stayed unmatched. Germline V CDR1 and CDR2: MRHNA, SNTAGT.

The chain employs TRBV28 and TRBJ2-3; maybe TRBD2 (7 bases). The V end lost 5 bases, the J end lost 9 bases, and 12 bases lay between the germline ends. This CDR3 is built from 12 residues. Germline lookup yields CDR1 MDHEN and CDR2 SYDVKM. CDR3 nucleotides: TGTGCCAGCAGTCTCGAGGGGGGGACGCAGTATTTT. Translating gives CASSLEGGTQYF.

The V gene is TRBV19, the J gene TRBJ1-2; D is possibly TRBD1 (5 bases). Germline assignment: CDR1 LNHDA and CDR2 SQIVND (reference sequence). The CDR3 has 18 amino acids. V was cut by 2 bases and J by 1 base, with 20 bases left in between. The CDR3 loop is CASSISPRDIQVNYGYTF. In nucleotides, the CDR3 is TGTGCCAGTAGTATAAGTCCCAGAGATATACAGGTTAACTATGGCTACACCTTC.

This chain connects TRBV28 to TRBJ2-7; 7 bases line up with TRBD2. Germline V gene sequence: CDR1 MDHEN, CDR2 SYDVKM. The length of the CDR3 is 14 residues. V lost 6 bases, J lost 1 base, and 6 bases stayed unmatched. The DNA for the CDR3 is TGTGCCAGCAGCGGGGAACTAGCGTCCTACGAGCAGTACTTC. This encodes CASSGELASYEQYF.

This sequence joins TRBV6-5 and TRBJ1-1; the D gene is possibly TRBD1 (5 bases). V was trimmed by 8 bases and J by 0 bases, leaving 10 bases between them. The CDR3 consists of 13 residues. CDR1 is MNHEY and CDR2 is SVGAGI in the germline V gene. CDR3 protein: CASHRGLNTEAFF. CDR3 sequence (DNA): TGTGCCAGCCACCGGGGGTTGAACACTGAAGCTTTCTTT.